This T cell receptor beta chain was profiled in a study of T cell responses to AZD1222 COVID-19 vaccine. Findings and limits, study-wide: Spike-specific TCR breadth and depth were elevated following two AZD1222 doses. White British ancestry dominated among donors, who included more females, and clonal diversity was possibly underestimated.

The count of this clone is one. Its antigen remains unknown. Measured with immunoSEQ multiplex PCR; TCRdb has only the in-frame clones, and not every one. The sample yields about 150,000 clones, approximately 91% seen once. This CDR3 region has 14 residues. V was clipped by 4 bases and J by 3 bases, with 12 bases between them. Germline loops: CDR1 LGHDT, CDR2 YNNKEL (reference sequence). This sequence joins TRBV3-1 (or the pseudogene TRBV3-2) and TRBJ1-1, with D hard to call. This TCR came from an adult who received the AZD1222 COVID-19 vaccine. This specimen consisted of peripheral blood, obtained 28 days after the second AZD1222 dose. In nucleotides, the CDR3 is TGTGCCAGCAGCCTGACCTACAGAGACACTGAAGCTTTCTTT. Its protein product is CASSLTYRDTEAFF.